This T cell receptor (beta chain) was identified in a study of blood T cell repertoires in COVID-19. The wider study: Sources were T cells, B-cell-depleted T cells, or PBMCs; the material itself was cDNA or gDNA.

Germline lookup yields CDR1 SNHLY and CDR2 FYNNEI. This CDR3 is built from 14 residues. V lost 6 bases to trimming and J lost 0 bases, with 9 bases between them. In the source study's methods: Reference gene primers were amplified, and this amplification served to estimate nucleated cell counts. This table comes from immunoSEQ multiplex PCR, and its TCRdb copy is limited to in-frame clones, with some not included. The V and J calls and clone size were taken over from that table, and D and trimming were inferred from the DNA. This table has some 220,000 clones, about 80% appearing once. The sequenced material came from peripheral blood. The chain is built from TRBV2 and TRBJ1-3; weak D call: TRBD1 (6 bases). This receptor was taken from a woman aged 60-75 years with acute or convalescent COVID-19. CDR3 sequence reads: CASRDSSSGNTIYF. For the CDR3, the DNA is TGTGCCAGCAGGGACAGCAGCTCTGGAAACACCATATATTTT.